These 10 T cell receptor beta chains originate from one sample sequenced in a study of blood T cell repertoires in COVID-19. The assay was immunoSEQ multiplex PCR, and TCRdb's table has in-frame clones only and misses some. The table shows about 200,000 clones, with approximately 80% occurring only once. Sequenced sample: peripheral blood. These receptors were taken from a middle-aged man with acute or convalescent COVID-19.

The gene calls are TRBV12-3 or TRBV12-4 and TRBJ1-1; D is undetermined. Trimming removed 6 bases from V and 1 base from J, with 9 bases in between. There are 13 residues in the CDR3. The CDR3 region is CASRNTGNTEAFF. The CDR3 DNA reads as TGTGCCAGCAGAAACACGGGGAACACTGAAGCTTTCTTT.

The gene calls are TRBV6-5 and TRBJ1-6; 7 bases align to TRBD1. Germline V gives CDR1 MNHEY, CDR2 SVGAGI. V shed 6 bases, J shed 7 bases, and the junction held 3 bases outside the gene matches. The CDR3 totals 13 residues. The CDR3 reads CASSRDRNSPLHF. CDR3 sequence (DNA): TGTGCCAGCAGCCGGGACAGAAATTCACCCCTCCACTTT.

This clone was detected many times. The V and J genes are TRBV7-9 and TRBJ2-2; 7 bases agree with TRBD2. The CDR3 is 16 amino acids. The ends lost 3 bases at V and 4 bases at J; junction bases unmatched: 8. Germline CDR1 reads SEHNR; CDR2 reads FQNEAQ (reference sequence). The CDR3 nucleotides read TGTGCCAGCAGCTTGCTAGCGGTAGTTAGCACCGGGGAGCTGTTTTTT. It yields the protein CASSLLAVVSTGELFF.

The rearrangement uses TRBV28 and TRBJ1-5, with 8 bases that match TRBD1. Trimming at V came to 9 bases and at J to 5 bases, leaving 6 bases not matched to a gene. The CDR3 consists of 13 residues. Looked up from germline, CDR1 is MDHEN and CDR2 is SYDVKM. CDR3 protein: CASKDREDQPQHF. Here the CDR3 DNA reads TGTGCCAGTAAGGACAGGGAGGATCAGCCCCAGCATTTT.

The chain has TRBV7-9 and TRBJ1-2; the match to TRBD1 covers 10 bases. In germline, CDR1 is SEHNR, CDR2 FQNEAQ (reference sequence). After removal of 5 bases from V and 4 bases from J, the junction contained 10 bases not matched to a gene. This CDR3 has 16 amino acids. Here the CDR3 reads CASSPQTGGGGYGYTF. As DNA, the CDR3 is TGTGCCAGCAGCCCCCAGACAGGGGGCGGTGGCTATGGCTACACCTTC.

This clone showed up just once. The chain recombines TRBV6-5 with TRBJ1-2; perhaps TRBD1 as D (5 bases). The germline gives CDR1 MNHEY, CDR2 SVGAGI. V was clipped by 7 bases and J by 5 bases, with 14 bases between them. The CDR3 contains 13 residues. In DNA form, the CDR3 reads TGTGCCAGCACCCGGGGGGAGGGATATGGCTACACCTTC. Its translation is CASTRGEGYGYTF.

This clone appeared a few times. V is TRBV7-9 and J is TRBJ1-2, with a weak D call TRBD1 (5 bases). The germline V and J ends were trimmed by 0 bases and 6 bases, with 11 bases remaining between them. The germline CDR1 and CDR2 sequences are SEHNR and FQNEAQ (reference sequence). The CDR3 spans 14 residues. The CDR3 nucleotides read TGTGCCAGCAGCTTAGCGCTGGCAGGGAATGGCTACACCTTC. It is translated as CASSLALAGNGYTF.

Note on this clone: An end of the junction does not agree with germline; a read error may underlie this. This chain joins TRBV19 and TRBJ1-4; D possibly corresponds to TRBD1 (5 bases). Germline V CDR1 and CDR2: LNHDA, SQIVND (reference sequence). The CDR3 is made up of 13 amino acids. In nucleotides, the CDR3 is TGTGCCAGTAGTATAGAATTTAGAACAGGAAAGCTTTTT. This codes for CASSIEFRTGKLF.

The V and J genes are TRBV18 and TRBJ2-7, with D perhaps matching TRBD1 (6 bases). Germline assignment: CDR1 KGHSH and CDR2 LQKENI. V lost 1 base, J lost 7 bases, and 26 bases lay in between. The CDR3 runs 18 residues. DNA for the CDR3: TGTGCCAGCTCACCACTTTCGTCCGCAGGGGTGGGTTTACAGGAGCAGTACTTC. It yields the protein CASSPLSSAGVGLQEQYF.

Concerning this clone itself: Additional DNA sequences in this sample encode the identical CDR3. This rearrangement joins TRBV12-3 or TRBV12-4 to TRBJ1-6; D is possibly TRBD1 (5 bases). CDR3 length equals 13 residues. With 3 bases removed from V and 7 bases from J, the gap between germline ends came to 7 bases. CDR3: CASSLGGNSPLHF. CDR3 DNA: TGTGCCAGCAGTTTGGGGGGGAATTCACCCCTCCACTTT.